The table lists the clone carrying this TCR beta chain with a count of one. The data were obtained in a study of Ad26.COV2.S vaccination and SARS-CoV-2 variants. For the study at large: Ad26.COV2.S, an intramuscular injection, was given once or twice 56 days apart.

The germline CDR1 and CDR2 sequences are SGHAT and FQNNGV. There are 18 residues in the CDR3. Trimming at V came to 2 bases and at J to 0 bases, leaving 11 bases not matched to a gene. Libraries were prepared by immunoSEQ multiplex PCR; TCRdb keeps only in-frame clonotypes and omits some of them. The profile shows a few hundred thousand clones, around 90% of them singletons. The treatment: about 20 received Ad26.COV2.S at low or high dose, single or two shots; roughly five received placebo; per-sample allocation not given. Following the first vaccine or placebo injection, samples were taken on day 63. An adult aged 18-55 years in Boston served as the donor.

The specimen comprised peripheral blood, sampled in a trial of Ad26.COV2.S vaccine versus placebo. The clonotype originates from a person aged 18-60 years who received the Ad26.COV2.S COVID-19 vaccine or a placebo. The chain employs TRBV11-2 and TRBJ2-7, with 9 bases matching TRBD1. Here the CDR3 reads CASSLSIVGTGLSYEQYF. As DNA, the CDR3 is TGTGCCAGCAGCTTATCGATCGTAGGGACAGGGCTCTCCTACGAGCAGTACTTC.